Shown below are 8 T cell receptor beta chains from a single sample sequenced in a study of CD8+CD57+ T cells in acquired aplastic anemia. It was patients with CD8+CD57+ cell expansion by flow cytometry who were chosen for sequencing. Both TCR beta VDJ combination and CDR3 sequence profiling were carried out. Genomic DNA was the template for this profiling. TCRdb reprocessed the reads with MiXCR, giving one entry per CDR3 protein. This sample has about 150,000 distinct CDR3 sequences; around half occur once, and the top ten carry around 12%. Input material: sorted CD4+, CD8+, or CD8+CD57+ T cells (not recorded which) from PBMCs. Source of these receptors: a human donor with aplastic anemia.

The chain couples TRBV2 to TRBJ1-1; D remains unclear. Germline V gene data show CDR1 as SNHLY and CDR2 as FYNNEI. The CDR3 runs 12 residues. Between the trimmed V and J ends, which lost 2 bases and 10 bases, there was a span of 11 bases. CDR3 sequence: CASSEFNLGAFF. In nucleotides, the CDR3 is TGTGCCAGCAGTGAATTTAATCTGGGAGCTTTCTTT.

This clonotype was counted once. The rearrangement links TRBV20-1 to TRBJ1-1, with a weak D call TRBD1 (6 bases). Germline assignment: CDR1 DFQATT and CDR2 SNEGSKA (reference sequence). The CDR3 totals 13 residues. V shed 3 bases and J shed 1 base, with 9 bases lying between them. CDR3 region: CSARSGANTEAFF. The CDR3 nucleotides read TGCAGTGCTAGGTCGGGGGCGAACACTGAAGCTTTCTTT.

The chain is built from TRBV10-2 and TRBJ1-6; D is ambiguous. Germline V lookup: CDR1 WSHSY, CDR2 SAAADI. Deletions cut 3 bases from V and 10 bases from J, with 13 bases between. This CDR3 region has 14 residues. CDR3 sequence reads: CASSDTRIGSPLHF. CDR3 nucleotides: TGCGCCAGCAGTGACACCCGAATCGGGTCACCCCTCCACTTT.

This clonotype was seen ten or more times. The rearrangement links TRBV29-1 to TRBJ2-7; 8 bases are shared with TRBD2. Germline CDR1 reads SQVTM; CDR2 reads ANQGSEA. Unmatched junction bases numbered 2, after V lost 1 base and J lost 0 bases. This CDR3 region has 14 residues. The CDR3 here is CSVEGTSSSYEQYF. The CDR3 DNA is TGCAGCGTTGAAGGGACTAGCAGCTCCTACGAGCAGTACTTC.

There are many counts of this clonotype. This chain connects TRBV7-2 to TRBJ2-1; no definite D call. This CDR3 has 18 residues. Trimming took off 0 bases at V and 7 bases at J, with 22 bases between the two ends. Germline CDR1 SGHTA, CDR2 FQGNSA. Here the CDR3 DNA reads TGTGCCAGCAGCTTAGCTCCTACTCGTCAGGTGAGGTTGAATGAGCAGTTCTTC. Protein sequence: CASSLAPTRQVRLNEQFF.

This clonotype appeared a few times. V and J are TRBV7-9 and TRBJ1-6; no clear D gene. The CDR3 has 12 amino acids. Germline CDR1 reads SEHNR; CDR2 reads FQNEAQ (reference sequence). Trimming pared 2 bases from V and 13 bases from J, leaving 9 bases between. The CDR3 bases are TGTGCCAGCAGCTTATTGATTAGTCCCCTCCACTTT. Its protein product is CASSLLISPLHF.

With regard to this clonotype: The final CDR3 position lacks the conserved phenylalanine or tryptophan, pointing to a likely read error. The chain links TRBV10-3 to TRBJ2-7; 9 nucleotides agree with TRBD1. The junction had 9 bases not matched to a gene; V was cut back by 4 bases and J by 5 bases. The CDR3 runs 15 residues. Germline V lookup: CDR1 ENHRY, CDR2 SYGVKD. The CDR3 spells CAISGAGTGLNEQYY. DNA for the CDR3: TGTGCCATCAGTGGTGCCGGGACAGGGCTTAACGAGCAGTACTAC.

Notes on this clonotype: A read error is possible here, since a much larger clone lies one base away. J is TRBJ1-3 and V is TRBV4-2; 7 bases are shared with TRBD1. Germline assignment: CDR1 LGHNA and CDR2 YNFKEQ. The CDR3 runs to 15 residues. Here the CDR3 reads CASSPDRAPGDTIYF. CDR3 bases: TGTGCCAGCAGCCCCGACAGGGCCCCTGGAGACACCATATATTTT.